The 14 T cell receptor beta chains given below trace back to one sample, sequenced in a study of blood T cell repertoires in COVID-19 (TCRdb year 2020). Receptor libraries were prepared by the immunoSEQ multiplex PCR assay. This is the immuneACCESS table as TCRdb keeps it, with only in-frame sequences that have V and J called. A part of the clones is gone; compared with another copy, unresolved V genes explain less than half, and the rest is unexplained. The sample profile shows hundreds of thousands of clones; 80% to 90% of them were found once. The biggest ten clones account for under 15% of the sample. Sequenced input: PBMCs or T cells enriched from blood (not recorded which). The source of these receptors is a woman in her fifties or sixties with acute COVID-19.

The chain is built from TRBV18 and TRBJ1-2, with TRBD1 identical over 7 bases. From germline, CDR1 is KGHSH and CDR2 LQKENI. The CDR3 sequence is 18 residues long. V shed 4 bases, J shed 1 base, and the junction held 15 bases outside the gene matches. CDR3 loop: CASSRTTGQNRGNYGYTF. The DNA for the CDR3 is TGTGCCAGCTCACGGACGACAGGGCAAAATCGGGGTAACTATGGCTACACCTTC.

This clone was seen a single time. The chain has TRBV28 and TRBJ2-2; a weak D match, TRBD1 (5 bases). The CDR3 is made up of 15 amino acids. Between the trimmed V and J ends, which lost 6 bases and 2 bases, there was a span of 13 bases. Looked up from germline, CDR1 is MDHEN and CDR2 is SYDVKM. CDR3 residues: CASRPRQLNTGELFF. The CDR3 region has the DNA TGTGCCAGCAGGCCCCGACAGCTTAACACCGGGGAGCTGTTTTTT.

This chain connects TRBV30 to TRBJ1-5, with D maybe TRBD1 (6 bases). V shed 3 bases and J shed 5 bases, with 11 bases lying between them. There are 13 residues in the CDR3. The germline CDR1 and CDR2 sequences are GTSNPN and SVGIG (reference sequence). The CDR3 loop reads CAWSGGGDQPQHF. DNA of the CDR3: TGTGCCTGGAGCGGGGGGGGCGATCAGCCCCAGCATTTT.

The chain carries TRBV6-5 and TRBJ1-5; TRBD1 aligns across 9 bases. The CDR3 consists of 15 residues. The germline V gene has CDR1 MNHEY and CDR2 SVGAGI. With 6 bases clipped from V and 7 bases from J, the junction kept 10 bases outside the gene matches. CDR3 residues: CASRGTGRGYQPQHF. In DNA, the CDR3 is TGTGCCAGCAGGGGGACAGGGAGGGGTTACCAGCCCCAGCATTTT.

This chain links TRBV6-5 with TRBJ2-7; D gene ambiguous. The CDR3 consists of 13 residues. The V and J ends lost 2 bases and 1 base respectively, with 6 bases between them. The germline V gene encodes CDR1 MNHEY and CDR2 SVGAGI. The CDR3 sequence is CASSYHRSYEQYF. In DNA, the CDR3 is TGTGCCAGCAGTTACCACAGATCCTACGAGCAGTACTTC.

The chain couples TRBV10-3 to TRBJ1-1; D remains ambiguous. CDR1 and CDR2 (germline): ENHRY, SYGVKD. The CDR3 is 13 amino acids. The CDR3 DNA follows: TGTGCGACCCGGCCCGAGGAGCACACTGAAGCTTTCTTT. It specifies CATRPEEHTEAFF.

The chain couples TRBV4-1 to TRBJ1-3; no clear D gene. Germline assignment: CDR1 MGHRA and CDR2 YSYEKL. Trimming cost V 3 bases and J 3 bases, with 12 bases left between them. The CDR3 runs 15 residues. CDR3 DNA: TGCGCCAGCAGCCAGGTTTACTCTCGTGGAAACACCATATATTTT. Protein sequence: CASSQVYSRGNTIYF.

This clone was picked up a small number of times. The genes are TRBV7-3 and TRBJ1-1; D perhaps matches TRBD1 (6 bases). Germline V gene sequence: CDR1 SGHTA, CDR2 FQGTGA. The CDR3 sequence is 15 residues long. The V and J ends lost 5 bases and 3 bases respectively, with 16 bases between them. CDR3 in amino acids: CASSDLQGTYTEAFF. DNA for the CDR3: TGTGCCAGCAGCGACTTACAGGGAACTTACACTGAAGCTTTCTTT.

The sample holds one count of this clone. The chain carries TRBV27 and TRBJ1-5, with D perhaps TRBD1 (6 bases). Trimming took off 5 bases at V and 5 bases at J, with 16 bases between the two ends. This CDR3 is 15 amino acids long. Germline V gene lookup returns CDR1 MNHEY and CDR2 SMNVEV (reference sequence). The DNA for the CDR3 is TGTGCCAGCAGTCTCAGCATGGGGGCCGATCAGCCCCAGCATTTT. Translation gives CASSLSMGADQPQHF.

This sequence joins TRBV28 and TRBJ1-4; tentative D call: TRBD1 (5 bases). The CDR3 is 14 residues long. Trimming took off 1 base at V and 8 bases at J, with 11 bases between the two ends. Germline CDR1 and CDR2: MDHEN and SYDVKM. The CDR3 region is CASSLSQGGEKLFF. CDR3 sequence (DNA): TGTGCCAGCAGTTTATCCCAGGGTGGCGAAAAACTGTTTTTT. Full variable domain (remainder filled in from reference TRBV28 and TRBJ1-4): DVKVTQSSRYLVKRTGEKVFLECVQDMDHENMFWYRQDPGLGLRLIYFSYDVKMKEKGDIPEGYSVSREKKERFSLILESASTNQTSMYLCASSLSQGGEKLFFGSGTQLSVL.

This chain's CDR3 is CASKEGHDYGYTF. The CDR3 DNA follows: TGTGCCAGCAAAGAAGGACATGACTATGGCTACACCTTC. The rearrangement joins TRBV2 to TRBJ1-2; D perhaps matches TRBD1 (5 bases). The CDR3 loop spans 13 amino acids. V gave up 7 bases and J gave up 3 bases, with 12 bases separating them. Germline values: CDR1 SNHLY, CDR2 FYNNEI. The full variable domain, completed using reference TRBV2 and TRBJ1-2, is EPEVTQTPSHQVTQMGQEVILRCVPISNHLYFYWYRQILGQKVEFLVSFYNNEISEKSEIFDDQFSVERPDGSNFTLKIRSTKLEDSAMYFCASKEGHDYGYTFGSGTRLTVV.

J is TRBJ1-3 and V is TRBV5-8, with unresolved D. V was trimmed by 0 bases and J by 0 bases, leaving 16 bases between them. CDR1 and CDR2 (germline): SGHTS, YDEGEE. The CDR3 runs 18 residues. Written as DNA, the CDR3 is TGTGCCAGCAGCTTGGCGGCAGCGAGTTATAGCTCTGGAAACACCATATATTTT. Translated, it gives CASSLAAASYSSGNTIYF.

The J gene is TRBJ1-1, the V gene TRBV30; D ambiguous. Germline-derived CDR1 and CDR2 are GTSNPN and SVGIG (reference sequence). The CDR3 has 13 amino acids. V shed 2 bases and J shed 7 bases, with 14 bases lying between them. The DNA for the CDR3 is TGTGCCTGGAGTCCATTCAGCCGCGGTGAAGCTTTCTTT. It is translated as CAWSPFSRGEAFF.

This clone was seen a single time. The chain recombines TRBV18 with TRBJ2-1; 13 bases line up with TRBD2. V was clipped by 4 bases and J by 8 bases; unmatched bases: 8. The CDR3 covers 16 residues. The germline V gene has CDR1 KGHSH and CDR2 LQKENI. For the CDR3, the DNA is TGTGCCAGCTCACGAATCGGACTAGCGGGAGAATATGAGCAGTTCTTC. It is translated as CASSRIGLAGEYEQFF.